These 10 T cell receptor beta chains came from one sample sequenced in a study of OX40 agonist ivuxolimab in advanced cancers. Receptor libraries were prepared by the immunoSEQ multiplex PCR assay. TCRdb took this table from immuneACCESS and kept in-frame rearrangements with V and J called. Such tables lack part of the clones; where checked against another copy, unresolved V genes explain under half of the gap, and the rest is unexplained. This sample has some 90,000 clones in its table, and roughly 90% of those were observed once. The ten top clones hold roughly 0.32% of the sample. Here the sequenced sample was CD4+ or CD8+ T cells sorted from blood, taken in a trial of the OX40 agonist ivuxolimab. Receptors originate from an adult with an advanced solid tumor such as melanoma, head and neck, liver or kidney cancer.

This clone was seen only once. The chain joins TRBV7-3 to TRBJ2-3; D is uncertain. Trimming took off 2 bases at V and 1 base at J, with 4 bases between the two ends. The CDR3 runs to 13 residues. Germline loops: CDR1 SGHTA, CDR2 FQGTGA. The CDR3 reads CASSLLGTDTQYF. CDR3 bases: TGTGCCAGCAGCTTATTGGGCACAGATACGCAGTATTTT.

This chain links TRBV7-2 with TRBJ2-7; 8 positions match TRBD2. V trimming: 2 bases; J trimming: 7 bases; junction bases outside the gene matches: 7. Germline CDR1 SGHTA, CDR2 FQGNSA. This CDR3 comprises 14 residues. CDR3: CASSLPGRAVEQYF. DNA for the CDR3: TGTGCCAGCAGCTTACCCGGGAGGGCCGTTGAGCAGTACTTC. Variable domain in full (rest from reference TRBV7-2 and TRBJ2-7): GAGVSQSPSNKVTEKGKDVELRCDPISGHTALYWYRQSLGQGLEFLIYFQGNSAPDKSGLPSDRFSAERTGGSVSTLTIQRTQQEDSAVYLCASSLPGRAVEQYFGPGTRLTVT.

For the CDR3, the DNA is TGCGCCAGCAGCTTGTCCCCAGGGGGGGCTGGGGCCAACGTCCTGACTTTC. Encoded protein: CASSLSPGGAGANVLTF. The chain uses TRBV5-1 and TRBJ2-6; TRBD1 or TRBD2 may be the D gene (7 bases each). V lost 1 base, J lost 2 bases, and 13 bases lay in between. CDR3 length: 17 residues. CDR1 and CDR2 (germline): SGHRS, YFSETQ.

The V and J genes are TRBV18 and TRBJ2-7; 8 nucleotides match TRBD1. The CDR3 has 13 residues. Losses at the gene ends were 0 bases for V and 6 bases for J; bases not matched to a gene: 1. Germline V gene sequence: CDR1 KGHSH, CDR2 LQKENI. CDR3 DNA: TGTGCCAGCTCACCACCACAGGGGGTCGAGCAGTACTTC. Translation gives CASSPPQGVEQYF.

The chain links TRBV5-1 to TRBJ2-7; D is ambiguous. V lost 0 bases, J lost 6 bases, and 13 bases lay in between. There are 14 residues in the CDR3. The V gene's germline CDR1 is SGHRS and CDR2 YFSETQ. CDR3 in amino acids: CASSLGVVVGEQYF. CDR3 nucleotides: TGCGCCAGCAGCTTGGGTGTTGTGGTGGGCGAGCAGTACTTC.

The chain uses TRBV28 and TRBJ2-2; 9 nucleotides line up with TRBD2. The CDR3 has 17 residues. Losses at the gene ends were 4 bases for V and 1 base for J; bases not matched to a gene: 7. From germline, CDR1 is MDHEN and CDR2 SYDVKM. The CDR3 loop reads CASSSSGLAKNTGELFF. The CDR3 coding sequence is TGTGCCAGCAGTTCCTCCGGACTAGCGAAGAACACCGGGGAGCTGTTTTTT.

The V gene is TRBV11-1, the J gene TRBJ2-3, with D possibly being TRBD1 (6 bases). The CDR3 is 15 residues long. Trimming cost V 3 bases and J 6 bases, with 16 bases left between them. In germline, CDR1 is SGHAT, CDR2 FQDESV (reference sequence). The CDR3 DNA reads as TGTGCCAGCAGCTTGACTGGGGGCAGGGTGGATACGCAGTATTTT. Translating it yields CASSLTGGRVDTQYF.

This chain joins TRBV28 and TRBJ2-3; a possible D gene is TRBD2 (6 bases). V was clipped by 8 bases and J by 7 bases, with 22 bases between them. Germline-derived CDR1 and CDR2 are MDHEN and SYDVKM. CDR3 length equals 15 residues. Written as DNA, the CDR3 is TGTGCCAGCCTACCCGCGGGCGGGACCTCACATACGCAGTATTTT. Translated: CASLPAGGTSHTQYF.

The chain recombines TRBV2 with TRBJ2-3; TRBD2 agrees at 7 bases. CDR3 length: 15 residues. The trim removed 5 bases at V and 5 bases at J, leaving 10 bases unmatched. CDR1 SNHLY and CDR2 FYNNEI come from the germline V gene. CDR3 sequence (DNA): TGTGCCAGCAGTCCTTGGACTAGATCAATAGATACGCAGTATTTT. Translation: CASSPWTRSIDTQYF.

This clone was detected only once. This sequence joins TRBV5-4 and TRBJ2-5, with a possible D match to TRBD2 (6 bases). Between the trimmed V and J ends, which lost 0 bases and 1 base, there was a span of 7 bases. Germline V gene lookup returns CDR1 SGHNT and CDR2 YYREEE (reference sequence). The length of the CDR3 is 14 residues. Here the CDR3 reads CASSLAGLQETQYF. The DNA for the CDR3 is TGTGCCAGCAGCTTGGCGGGACTCCAAGAGACCCAGTACTTC.